Each of the 15 T cell receptor beta chains below was sequenced from the same sample in a study of spatial heterogeneity in lung cancer. TCRdb reprocessed the 5' RACE reads via MiXCR and lists one record per CDR3 protein. The profile shows more than 2,500 distinct CDR3 sequences, roughly 29% of them singletons. Time point given: sample taken at primary tumor resection. Sequencing covered unsorted whole RNA taken from tumor, nontumor lung or frozen PBMC. Material: PBMCs, obtained at surgery. The receptors shown here come from a female donor with early-stage non-small cell lung cancer.

Sample share makes this clonotype medium-sized. A library prepared for alpha chains yielded this beta chain as an off-target read; its size is of little meaning. This chain joins TRBV6-6 and TRBJ2-7, with D possibly matching TRBD1 (7 bases). Germline CDR1 is MNHNY and CDR2 is SVGAGI (reference sequence). V lost 5 bases and J 3 bases, leaving 26 bases between the germline ends. The CDR3 runs to 18 residues. The CDR3 is CASSLNRQGRRGNYEQYF. The CDR3 DNA reads as TGTGCCAGCAGTCTTAATAGACAGGGCCGGAGGGGAAACTACGAGCAGTACTTC.

Comments on this clonotype: Being off target in a library aimed at alpha chains, this beta chain has a size of little meaning. V and J are TRBV27 and TRBJ2-1; D remains ambiguous. The V end lost 7 bases, the J end lost 0 bases, and 16 bases lay between the germline ends. This CDR3 comprises 16 residues. Germline CDR1 MNHEY, CDR2 SMNVEV (reference sequence). The CDR3 DNA follows: TGTGCCAGCAAGACCATCCGAGACAACTCCTACAATGAGCAGTTCTTC. The encoded protein is CASKTIRDNSYNEQFF.

This clonotype was seen only once. This beta chain came through as a stray read in a library set up for alpha chains, and its size says little. The chain has TRBV4-3 and TRBJ2-3; 9 bases are a match to TRBD1. Germline V gene lookup returns CDR1 LGHNA and CDR2 YSLEER. The CDR3 covers 16 residues. The V segment lost 0 bases and the J segment 1 base; nucleotides outside the gene matches: 2. The CDR3 loop is CASSQERQGGTDTQYF. DNA of the CDR3: TGCGCCAGCAGCCAAGAGAGACAGGGGGGCACAGATACGCAGTATTTT.

By proportion, this clonotype is medium-sized. Found in a library prepared for alpha chains, this beta chain is an off-target read, and its abundance has little meaning. The chain is built from TRBV7-2 and TRBJ2-5, with TRBD2 matching 12 bases. This CDR3 region has 15 residues. Trimming cost V 4 bases and J 5 bases; bases outside gene matches: 5. Germline V gene sequence: CDR1 SGHTA, CDR2 FQGNSA. This CDR3 is CASSSGLAGPETQYF. Written as DNA, the CDR3 is TGTGCCAGCAGCTCGGGACTAGCGGGCCCTGAGACCCAGTACTTC.

Regarding this clonotype: The library was designed around alpha chains, so this beta chain is a stray read whose abundance carries little weight. V is TRBV20-1 and J is TRBJ2-1; 9 nucleotides agree with TRBD2. CDR1 DFQATT and CDR2 SNEGSKA come from the germline V gene (reference sequence). The CDR3 covers 15 residues. V lost 3 bases and J lost 4; bases outside the gene matches: 7. CDR3 in amino acids: CSARGSGLAYNEQFF. Here the CDR3 DNA reads TGCAGTGCTAGGGGGTCCGGACTAGCGTACAATGAGCAGTTCTTC.

This clonotype was seen a handful of times. The library was built for alpha chains, so this beta chain is an off-target read and its size means little. The chain is built from TRBV24-1 and TRBJ2-5; the D gene is possibly TRBD2 (6 bases). The CDR3 has 13 residues. Germline V lookup: CDR1 KGHDR, CDR2 SFDVKD. V dropped 5 bases and J dropped 4 bases, with 10 bases sitting between them. Here the CDR3 DNA reads TGTGCCACCAGTGCGGGAGTGCCAGAGACCCAGTACTTC. Its protein product is CATSAGVPETQYF.

This clonotype was observed a few times. Because the library targeted alpha chains, this beta chain is an off-target read whose size means little. This chain connects TRBV2 to TRBJ2-2; 9 bases agree with TRBD1. Germline V CDR1 and CDR2: SNHLY, FYNNEI. The CDR3 has 14 amino acids. Germline trimming cut 6 bases from V and 5 bases from J; bases unmatched to any gene: 4. CDR3 coding DNA: TGTGCCAGCAGACGAGACAGGGGGACCGGGGAGCTGTTTTTT. Translated, it gives CASRRDRGTGELFF. Full variable domain (remainder filled in from reference TRBV2 and TRBJ2-2): EPEVTQTPSHQVTQMGQEVILRCVPISNHLYFYWYRQILGQKVEFLVSFYNNEISEKSEIFDDQFSVERPDGSNFTLKIRSTKLEDSAMYFCASRRDRGTGELFFGEGSRLTVL.

On this clonotype itself: Little can be read into the size of this beta chain, an off-target read in a library designed for alpha chains. V gene TRBV19 combines with J gene TRBJ2-7; the D is unclear. The germline gives CDR1 LNHDA, CDR2 SQIVND (reference sequence). The CDR3 has 13 amino acids. Deletions cut 0 bases from V and 6 bases from J, with 9 bases between. The CDR3 DNA sequence: TGTGCCAGTAGTATAGACCAGCGTGCCGAGCAGTACTTC. This translates into CASSIDQRAEQYF. Based on the CDR3 plus reference TRBV19 and TRBJ2-7, the full variable domain is DGGITQSPKYLFRKEGQNVTLSCEQNLNHDAMYWYRQDPGQGLRLIYYSQIVNDFQKGDIAEGYSVSREKKESFPLTVTSAQKNPTAFYLCASSIDQRAEQYFGPGTRLTVT.

Points on this clonotype: The library was prepared for alpha chains; this beta chain is a stray read, so its frequency means little. The rearrangement joins TRBV9 to TRBJ2-6; possibly TRBD1 for D (6 bases). This CDR3 contains 19 residues. V was pared by 0 bases and J by 0 bases, with 16 bases between. CDR1 is SGDLS and CDR2 is YYNGEE in the germline V gene. The CDR3: CASSVDAQGQGSGANVLTF. The CDR3 region has the DNA TGTGCCAGCAGCGTAGACGCCCAGGGGCAGGGCTCTGGGGCCAACGTCCTGACTTTC.

In this sample, this clonotype is medium-sized. In a library made to pick up alpha chains, this beta chain is a stray read with a size that means little. The chain carries TRBV10-3 and TRBJ2-1, with D possibly being TRBD1 or TRBD2 (5 bases each). The CDR3 is 12 residues long. Germline loops: CDR1 ENHRY, CDR2 SYGVKD. V lost 3 bases and J 8 bases, leaving 8 bases between the germline ends. Here the CDR3 reads CAISDVGDEQFF. The CDR3 DNA sequence: TGTGCCATCAGTGATGTGGGGGATGAGCAGTTCTTC.

In the case of this clonotype: A library prepared for alpha chains yielded this beta chain as an off-target read; its size is of little meaning. The chain joins TRBV7-2 to TRBJ2-7, with 8 bases fitting TRBD1. With 4 bases clipped from V and 7 bases from J, the junction kept 6 bases outside the gene matches. CDR3 length: 13 amino acids. Germline lookup yields CDR1 SGHTA and CDR2 FQGNSA. Here the CDR3 DNA reads TGTGCCAGCAGCTACGACAGGGGTGGTGAGCAGTACGTC. It is translated as CASSYDRGGEQYV.

This clonotype showed up just a few times. This beta chain is an off-target read within a library intended for alpha chains, so its frequency means little. The chain has TRBV7-9 and TRBJ2-1; TRBD2 is a possible D gene (6 bases). CDR1 SEHNR and CDR2 FQNEAQ come from the germline V gene (reference sequence). The CDR3 extends over 13 amino acids. V lost 4 bases and J lost 7, with 11 bases in between. CDR3 sequence: CASSSGTGNEQFF. The CDR3 DNA sequence: TGTGCCAGCAGCTCCGGGACTGGGAATGAGCAGTTCTTC.

On this clonotype: The library was designed around alpha chains, so this beta chain is a stray read whose abundance carries little weight. This chain uses TRBV28 with TRBJ2-1; D tentatively reads TRBD1 or TRBD2 (5 bases each). CDR3 length: 12 amino acids. Per the germline V gene, CDR1 is MDHEN and CDR2 is SYDVKM. V gave up 6 bases and J gave up 12 bases, with 15 bases separating them. The CDR3 sequence is CASSSSGARQFF. CDR3 in DNA: TGTGCCAGCAGCTCCTCCGGGGCTAGGCAGTTCTTC.

This clonotype was seen just once. A library made for alpha chains picked up this beta chain off target, so its size means little. The chain has TRBV7-3 and TRBJ2-2, with no clear D. In germline, CDR1 is SGHTA, CDR2 FQGTGA. The CDR3 length is 14 residues. V was clipped by 5 bases and J by 1 base, with 8 bases between them. CDR3 region: CASSPDWNTGELFF. For the CDR3, the DNA is TGTGCCAGCAGCCCCGACTGGAACACCGGGGAGCTGTTTTTT. Drawing the rest from reference TRBV7-3 and TRBJ2-2, the complete variable domain is GAGVSQTPSNKVTEKGKYVELRCDPISGHTALYWYRQSLGQGPEFLIYFQGTGAADDSGLPNDRFFAVRPEGSVSTLKIQRTERGDSAVYLCASSPDWNTGELFFGEGSRLTVL.

In this sample, this clonotype turned up a few times. Because this beta chain is a stray read in a library intended to capture alpha chains, its abundance should not be given much weight. The rearrangement uses TRBV25-1 and TRBJ2-1, with 15 bases fitting TRBD2. The germline V gene has CDR1 MGHDK and CDR2 SYGVNS. The V and J ends lost 8 bases and 6 bases, in that order; junction bases with no gene match: 5. The CDR3 sequence is 15 residues long. The CDR3 bases are TGTGCCAGCGCAAGGACTAGCGGGAGGGCCAATGAGCAGTTCTTC. This encodes CASARTSGRANEQFF.